The clone carrying this T cell receptor (beta chain) was observed a few times. Trimming took 4 bases from V and 4 from J, leaving 17 bases between them. The CDR3 is 16 amino acids. Per the germline V gene, CDR1 is SGDLS and CDR2 is YYNGEE. This sample is drawn from a study of T cells in narcolepsy. The method was immunoSEQ multiplex PCR; TCRdb's version includes in-frame clones alone and lacks a portion of them. This sample yields some 20,000 clones, of which roughly four fifths are seen a single time; over 1.5% belongs to the top ten. The sample comprised memory (CD45RA-) CD4+ T cells from blood. The TCR sequence derives from a human donor in good health. The chain carries TRBV9 and TRBJ2-2, with D tentatively TRBD1 (8 bases). Here the CDR3 reads CASSFGQGGGTGELFF. CDR3 in DNA: TGTGCCAGCAGCTTCGGACAGGGCGGGGGCACCGGGGAGCTGTTTTTT. Supplemented by reference TRBV9 and TRBJ2-2, the full variable domain reads DSGVTQTPKHLITATGQRVTLRCSPRSGDLSVYWYQQSLDQGLQFLIQYYNGEERAKGNILERFSAQQFPDLHSELNLSSLELGDSALYFCASSFGQGGGTGELFFGEGSRLTVL.